This T cell receptor (beta chain) comes out of a study of T cells in Graves' hyperthyroidism and ophthalmopathy. This clonotype was seen ten or more times. Trimming took off 1 base at V and 6 bases at J, with 16 bases between the two ends. Per the germline V gene, CDR1 is MDHEN and CDR2 is SYDVKM. CDR3 length: 15 amino acids. Regions amplified from RNA transcripts were the TCR beta CDR3 regions. With the HTBI primer set, the TCR CDR3 went through a first round of RT-PCR. TCRdb passed the multiplex PCR reads through MiXCR, listing each CDR3 protein once. The profile shows hundreds of thousands of distinct CDR3 sequences, around 15% of them singletons.

The V and J genes are TRBV28 and TRBJ2-7, with D possibly TRBD1 on 5 matching bases. What was sequenced was blood. This receptor was taken from a woman aged 40 to 50 with Graves' ophthalmopathy. CDR3 loop: CASSLSARGTGEQYF. In nucleotides, the CDR3 is TGTGCCAGCAGTTTATCGGCTAGGGGAACGGGCGAGCAGTACTTC.